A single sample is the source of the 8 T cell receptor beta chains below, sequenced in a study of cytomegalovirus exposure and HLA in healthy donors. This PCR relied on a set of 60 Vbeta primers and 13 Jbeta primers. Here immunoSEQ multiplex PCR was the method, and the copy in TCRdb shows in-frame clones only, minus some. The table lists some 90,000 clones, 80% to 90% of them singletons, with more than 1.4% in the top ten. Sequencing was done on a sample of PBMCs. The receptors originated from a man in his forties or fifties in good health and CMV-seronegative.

The CDR3: CASSQGPGAPLHF. The CDR3 DNA is TGCGCCAGCAGCCAAGGGCCGGGGGCACCCCTCCACTTT. The chain carries TRBV4-1 and TRBJ1-6; D perhaps matches TRBD1 (5 bases). The CDR3 length is 13 residues. Trimming removed 1 base from V and 11 bases from J, with 9 bases in between. Looked up from germline, CDR1 is MGHRA and CDR2 is YSYEKL.

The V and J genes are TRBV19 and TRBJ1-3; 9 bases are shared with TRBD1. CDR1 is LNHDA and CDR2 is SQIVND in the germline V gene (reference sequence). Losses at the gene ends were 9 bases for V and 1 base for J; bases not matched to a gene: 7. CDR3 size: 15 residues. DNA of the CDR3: TGTGCCAGCCACAGGGGGCAGATGTCTGGAAACACCATATATTTT. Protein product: CASHRGQMSGNTIYF.

The CDR3 loop is CASSLALGHRDSPLHF. The DNA for the CDR3 is TGCGCCAGCAGCTTGGCTCTGGGGCATAGGGATTCACCCCTCCACTTT. The chain recombines TRBV5-1 with TRBJ1-6, with TRBD1 as a possible D gene (5 bases). The V gene lost 0 bases and the J gene lost 8 bases, with 15 bases spanning the gap. CDR3 length equals 16 residues. The germline V gene encodes CDR1 SGHRS and CDR2 YFSETQ.

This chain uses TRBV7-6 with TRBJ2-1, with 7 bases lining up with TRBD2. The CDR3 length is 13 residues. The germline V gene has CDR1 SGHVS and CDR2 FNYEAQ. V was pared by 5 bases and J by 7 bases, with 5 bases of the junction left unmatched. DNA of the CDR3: TGTGCCAGCAGCGGACGGACTAGAAATGAGCAGTTCTTC. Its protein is CASSGRTRNEQFF.

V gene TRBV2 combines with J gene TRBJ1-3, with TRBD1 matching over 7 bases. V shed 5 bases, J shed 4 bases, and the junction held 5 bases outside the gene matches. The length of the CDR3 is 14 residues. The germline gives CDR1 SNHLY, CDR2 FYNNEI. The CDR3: CASSIGTDGNTIYF. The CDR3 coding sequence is TGTGCCAGCAGTATTGGGACAGACGGAAACACCATATATTTT.

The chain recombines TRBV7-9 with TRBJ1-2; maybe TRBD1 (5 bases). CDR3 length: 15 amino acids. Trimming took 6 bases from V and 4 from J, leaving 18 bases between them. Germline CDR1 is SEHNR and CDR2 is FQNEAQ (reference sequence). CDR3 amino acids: CASRPAGKSLYGYTF. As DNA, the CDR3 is TGTGCCAGCAGACCTGCAGGGAAATCCCTCTATGGCTACACCTTC. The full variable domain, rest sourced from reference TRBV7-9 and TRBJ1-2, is DTGVSQNPRHKITKRGQNVTFRCDPISEHNRLYWYRQTLGQGPEFLTYFQNEAQLEKSRLLSDRFSAERPKGSFSTLEIQRTEQGDSAMYLCASRPAGKSLYGYTFGSGTRLTVV.

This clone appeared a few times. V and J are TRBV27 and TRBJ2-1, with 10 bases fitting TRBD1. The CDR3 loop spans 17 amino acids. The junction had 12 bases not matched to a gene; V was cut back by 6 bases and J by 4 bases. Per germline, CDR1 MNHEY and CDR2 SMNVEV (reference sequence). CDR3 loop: CASRNPRDRGVYNEQFF. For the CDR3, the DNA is TGTGCCAGCAGAAACCCCCGGGACAGGGGCGTATACAATGAGCAGTTCTTC.

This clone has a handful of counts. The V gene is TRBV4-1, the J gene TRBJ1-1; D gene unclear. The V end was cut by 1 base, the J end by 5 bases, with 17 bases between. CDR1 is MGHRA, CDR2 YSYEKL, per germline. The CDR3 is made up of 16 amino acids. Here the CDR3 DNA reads TGCGCCAGCAGCCAAGTTTTAACGAGGGAGCCAACTGAAGCTTTCTTT. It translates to CASSQVLTREPTEAFF.